This TCR beta chain was recovered during a study of shared clonotypes between healthy human individuals. Study observations and caveats: Sharing across four donors was seen in 4% to 6.5% of naive CD4 clonotypes.

Sequencing used immunoSEQ multiplex PCR; TCRdb keeps in-frame clones, though not all of them. Here the sample spans approximately 1.1 million clones, about 84% being singletons. Worth noting for this clone: Its antigen is unknown.

This CDR3 comprises 11 residues. The V gene lost 7 bases and the J gene lost 10 bases, with 10 bases spanning the gap. CDR1 MDHEN and CDR2 SYDVKM come from the germline V gene. The sample was memory CD4+ T cells from PBMCs. Regarding subset: CD45RA-negative fraction. This chain joins TRBV28 and TRBJ1-4; D is unclear. The receptor comes from a man aged 18 to 29 in good health. Some clones in this sample may be carry-over from other donors' samples. CDR3 sequence (DNA): TGTGCCAGCACCCAACGGGCAAAACTGTTTTTT. This encodes CASTQRAKLFF.